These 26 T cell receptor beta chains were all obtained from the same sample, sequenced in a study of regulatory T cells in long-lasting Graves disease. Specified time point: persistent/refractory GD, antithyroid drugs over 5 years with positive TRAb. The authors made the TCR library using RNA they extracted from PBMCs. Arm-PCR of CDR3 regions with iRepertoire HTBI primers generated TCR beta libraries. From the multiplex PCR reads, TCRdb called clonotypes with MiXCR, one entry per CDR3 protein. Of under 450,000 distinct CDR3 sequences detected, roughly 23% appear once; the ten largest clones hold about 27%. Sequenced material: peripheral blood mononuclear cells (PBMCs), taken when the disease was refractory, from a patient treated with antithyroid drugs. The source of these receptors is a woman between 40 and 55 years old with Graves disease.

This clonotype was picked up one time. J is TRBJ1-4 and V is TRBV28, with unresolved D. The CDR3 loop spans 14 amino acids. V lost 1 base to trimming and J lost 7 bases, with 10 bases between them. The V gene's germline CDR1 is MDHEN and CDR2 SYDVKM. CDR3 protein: CASSLLTEAEKLFF. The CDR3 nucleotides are TGTGCCAGCAGTTTATTGACCGAGGCTGAAAAACTGTTTTTT.

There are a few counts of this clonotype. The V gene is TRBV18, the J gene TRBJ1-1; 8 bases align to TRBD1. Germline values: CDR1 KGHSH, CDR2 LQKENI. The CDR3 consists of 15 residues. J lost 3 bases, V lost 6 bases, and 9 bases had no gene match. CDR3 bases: TGTGCCAGCTCGCTTGGACAGGGCATCTACACTGAAGCTTTCTTT. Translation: CASSLGQGIYTEAFF.

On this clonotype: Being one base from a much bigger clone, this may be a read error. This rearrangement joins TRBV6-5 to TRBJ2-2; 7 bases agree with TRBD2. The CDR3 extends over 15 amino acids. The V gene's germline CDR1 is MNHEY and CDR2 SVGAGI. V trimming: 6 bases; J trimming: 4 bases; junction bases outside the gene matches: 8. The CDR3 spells CASRPGTTSTGELFF. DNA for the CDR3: TGTGCCAGCAGACCCGGGACTACGAGCACCGGGGAGCTGTTTTTT.

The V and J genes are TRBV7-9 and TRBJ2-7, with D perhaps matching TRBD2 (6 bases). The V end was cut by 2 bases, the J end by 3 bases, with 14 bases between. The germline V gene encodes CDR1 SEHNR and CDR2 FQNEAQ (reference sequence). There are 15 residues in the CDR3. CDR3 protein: CASSLQTSRDYEQYF. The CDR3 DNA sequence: TGTGCCAGCAGCTTACAGACTAGTAGGGACTACGAGCAGTACTTC.

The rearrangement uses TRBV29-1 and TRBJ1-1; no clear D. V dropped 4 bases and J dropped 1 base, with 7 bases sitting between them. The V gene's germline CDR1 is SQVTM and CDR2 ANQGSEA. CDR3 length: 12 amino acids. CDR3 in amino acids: CSVVRPNTEAFF. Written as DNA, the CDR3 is TGCAGCGTTGTTAGGCCGAACACTGAAGCTTTCTTT.

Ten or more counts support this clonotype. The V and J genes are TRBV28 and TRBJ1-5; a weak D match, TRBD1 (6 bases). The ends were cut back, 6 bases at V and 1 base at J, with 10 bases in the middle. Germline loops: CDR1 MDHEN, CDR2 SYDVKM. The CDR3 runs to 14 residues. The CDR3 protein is CASSLTGSNQPQHF. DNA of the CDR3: TGTGCCAGCAGCCTTACAGGGAGCAATCAGCCCCAGCATTTT.

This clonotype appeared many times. Here the CDR3 reads CACNRRQFSSYNSPLHF. The CDR3 bases are TGTGCCTGCAACCGCCGACAGTTCAGCTCCTATAATTCACCCCTCCACTTT. This chain links TRBV28 with TRBJ1-6; maybe TRBD1 (5 bases). V gave up 11 bases and J gave up 0 bases, with 20 bases separating them. CDR3 length: 17 amino acids. Germline lookup yields CDR1 MDHEN and CDR2 SYDVKM. Looking up the rest from reference TRBV28 and TRBJ1-6 gives the full variable domain: DVKVTQSSRYLVKRTGEKVFLECVQDMDHENMFWYRQDPGLGLRLIYFSYDVKMKEKGDIPEGYSVSREKKERFSLILESASTNQTSMYLCACNRRQFSSYNSPLHFGNGTRLTVT.

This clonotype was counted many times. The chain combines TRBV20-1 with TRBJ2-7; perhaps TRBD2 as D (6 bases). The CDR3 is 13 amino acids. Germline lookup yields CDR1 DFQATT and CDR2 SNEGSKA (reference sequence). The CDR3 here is CRAASVSSYEQYF. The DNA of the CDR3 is TGCAGGGCCGCTAGCGTTAGCTCCTACGAGCAGTACTTC.

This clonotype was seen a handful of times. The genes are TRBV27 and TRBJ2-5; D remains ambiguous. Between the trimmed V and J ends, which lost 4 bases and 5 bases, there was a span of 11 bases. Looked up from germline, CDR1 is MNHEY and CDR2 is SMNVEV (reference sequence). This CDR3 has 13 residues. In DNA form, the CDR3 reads TGTGCCAGCAGTTCCCGAGATAGGGAGACCCAGTACTTC. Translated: CASSSRDRETQYF.

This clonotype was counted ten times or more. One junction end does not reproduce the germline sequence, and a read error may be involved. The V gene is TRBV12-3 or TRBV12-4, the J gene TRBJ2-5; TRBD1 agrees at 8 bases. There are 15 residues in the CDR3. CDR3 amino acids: CPSSRTGIPQETQYF. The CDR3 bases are TGTCCCAGCAGTCGGACAGGGATACCGCAAGAGACCCAGTACTTC.

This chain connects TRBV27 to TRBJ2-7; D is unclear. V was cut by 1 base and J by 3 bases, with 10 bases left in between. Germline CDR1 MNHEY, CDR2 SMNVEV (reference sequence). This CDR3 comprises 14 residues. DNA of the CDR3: TGTGCCAGCAGTTTATACAGCCAAAACTACGAGCAGTACTTC. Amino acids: CASSLYSQNYEQYF.

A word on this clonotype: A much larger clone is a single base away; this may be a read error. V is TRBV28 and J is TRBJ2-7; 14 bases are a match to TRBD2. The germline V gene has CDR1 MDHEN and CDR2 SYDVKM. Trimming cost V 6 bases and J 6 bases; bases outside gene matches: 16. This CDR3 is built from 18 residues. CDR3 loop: CASRLVPGTSGGTCEQYF. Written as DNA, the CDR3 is TGTGCCAGCAGGCTTGTCCCCGGGACTAGCGGGGGTACCTGCGAGCAGTACTTC.

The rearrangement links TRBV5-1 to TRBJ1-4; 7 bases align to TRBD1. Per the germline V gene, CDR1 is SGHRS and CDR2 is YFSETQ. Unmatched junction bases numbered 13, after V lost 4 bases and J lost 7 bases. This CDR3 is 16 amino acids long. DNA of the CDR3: TGCGCCAGCAGCCAGGGGACAGATGGTCGCGCTGAAAAACTGTTTTTT. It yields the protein CASSQGTDGRAEKLFF.

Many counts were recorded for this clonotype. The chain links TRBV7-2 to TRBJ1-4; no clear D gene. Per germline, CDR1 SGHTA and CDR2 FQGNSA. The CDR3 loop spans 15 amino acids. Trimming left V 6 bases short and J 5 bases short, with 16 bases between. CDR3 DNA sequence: TGTGCCAGCAGGCCCTGGACGGCCGGAAATGAAAAACTGTTTTTT. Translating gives CASRPWTAGNEKLFF.

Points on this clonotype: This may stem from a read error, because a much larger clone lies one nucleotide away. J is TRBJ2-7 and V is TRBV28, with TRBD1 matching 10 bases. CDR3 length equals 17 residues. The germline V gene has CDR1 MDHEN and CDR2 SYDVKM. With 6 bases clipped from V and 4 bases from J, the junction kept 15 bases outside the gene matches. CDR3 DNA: TGTGCCAGCAGCGATGCATCTTGGGGACAGGGGCAATACGAGCAGTACTTC. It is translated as CASSDASWGQGQYEQYF.

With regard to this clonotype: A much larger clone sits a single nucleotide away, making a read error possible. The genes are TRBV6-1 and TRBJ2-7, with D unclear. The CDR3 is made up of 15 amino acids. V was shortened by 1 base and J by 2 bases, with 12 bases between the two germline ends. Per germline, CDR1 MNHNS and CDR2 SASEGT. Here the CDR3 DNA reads TGTGCCAGCAGTGAAGGGTACGGGCTCCCCTACGAGCAGTACTTC. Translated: CASSEGYGLPYEQYF.

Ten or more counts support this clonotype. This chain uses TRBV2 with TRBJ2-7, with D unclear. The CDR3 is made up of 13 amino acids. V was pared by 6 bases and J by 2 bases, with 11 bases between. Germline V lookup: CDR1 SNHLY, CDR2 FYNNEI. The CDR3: CASRRNPPYEQYF. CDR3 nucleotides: TGTGCCAGCAGAAGGAATCCCCCCTACGAGCAGTACTTC. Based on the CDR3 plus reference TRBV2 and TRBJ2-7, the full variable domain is EPEVTQTPSHQVTQMGQEVILRCVPISNHLYFYWYRQILGQKVEFLVSFYNNEISEKSEIFDDQFSVERPDGSNFTLKIRSTKLEDSAMYFCASRRNPPYEQYFGPGTRLTVT.

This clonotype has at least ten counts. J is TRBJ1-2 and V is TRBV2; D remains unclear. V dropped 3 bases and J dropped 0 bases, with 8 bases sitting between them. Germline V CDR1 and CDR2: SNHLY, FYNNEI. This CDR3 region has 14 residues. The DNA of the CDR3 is TGTGCCAGCAGTGAGGGGAACTCTAACTATGGCTACACCTTC. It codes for CASSEGNSNYGYTF.

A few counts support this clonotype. The CDR3 nucleotides are TGTGCCAGCAGCTTAGATTTCCCCGCCCCCGGGGAGCTGTTTTTT. Its protein is CASSLDFPAPGELFF. This chain links TRBV13 with TRBJ2-2, with unresolved D. The CDR3 covers 15 residues. Deletions cut 1 base from V and 6 bases from J, with 12 bases between. Germline CDR1 reads PRHDT; CDR2 reads FYEKMQ (reference sequence).

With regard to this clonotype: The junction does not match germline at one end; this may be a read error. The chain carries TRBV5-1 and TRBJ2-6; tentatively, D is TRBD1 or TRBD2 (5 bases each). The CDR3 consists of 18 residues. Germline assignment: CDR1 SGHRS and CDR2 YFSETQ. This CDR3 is CASSPGTAKSSGANALTF. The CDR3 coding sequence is TGCGCCAGCAGCCCTGGGACCGCGAAGAGCTCTGGGGCCAACGCCCTGACTTTC.

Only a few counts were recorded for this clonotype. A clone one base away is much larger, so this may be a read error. The DNA of the CDR3 is TGTGCCAGCAACACCGGGACAGCCTCCTACGAGCAGTACTTC. It is translated as CASNTGTASYEQYF. This chain joins TRBV28 and TRBJ2-7, with 7 bases fitting TRBD1. Germline values: CDR1 MDHEN, CDR2 SYDVKM. This CDR3 spans 14 amino acids. The J segment lost 0 bases and the V segment lost 7 bases, leaving 6 bases of the junction unmatched.

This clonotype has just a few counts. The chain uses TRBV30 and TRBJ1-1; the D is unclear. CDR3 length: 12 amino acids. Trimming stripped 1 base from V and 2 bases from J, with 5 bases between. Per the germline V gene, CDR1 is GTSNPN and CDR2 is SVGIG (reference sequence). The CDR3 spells CAWSAGNTEAFF. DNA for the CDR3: TGTGCCTGGAGTGCTGGAAACACTGAAGCTTTCTTT.

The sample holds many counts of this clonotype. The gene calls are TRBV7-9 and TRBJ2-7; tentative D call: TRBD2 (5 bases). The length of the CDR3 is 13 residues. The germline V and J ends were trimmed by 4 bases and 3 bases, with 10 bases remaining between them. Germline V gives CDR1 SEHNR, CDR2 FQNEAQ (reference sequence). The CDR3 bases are TGTGCCAGCAGCTACAACCGGGACTACGAGCAGTACTTC. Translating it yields CASSYNRDYEQYF.

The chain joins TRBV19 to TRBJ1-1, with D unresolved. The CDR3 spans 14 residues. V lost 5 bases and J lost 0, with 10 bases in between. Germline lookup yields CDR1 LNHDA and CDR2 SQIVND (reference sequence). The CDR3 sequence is CASSVQTVNTEAFF. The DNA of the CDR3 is TGTGCCAGTAGTGTCCAGACGGTGAACACTGAAGCTTTCTTT.

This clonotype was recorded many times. Here the CDR3 DNA reads TGTGCCAGCAATGGGGGAGGAGGACATGAGATTGAGCAGTTCTTC. Protein product: CASNGGGGHEIEQFF. The rearrangement uses TRBV2 and TRBJ2-1; maybe TRBD2 (6 bases). CDR1 is SNHLY, CDR2 FYNNEI, per germline. V lost 7 bases and J 9 bases, leaving 22 bases between the germline ends. This CDR3 spans 15 amino acids.

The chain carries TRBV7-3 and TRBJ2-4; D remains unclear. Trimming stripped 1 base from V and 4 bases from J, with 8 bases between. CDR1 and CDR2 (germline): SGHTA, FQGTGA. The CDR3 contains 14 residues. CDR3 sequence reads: CASSLIHGKNIQYF. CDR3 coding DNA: TGTGCCAGCAGCTTAATCCACGGTAAAAACATTCAGTACTTC.